The rows below give T cell receptor beta chains drawn from one sample of a study of beta chain features in type 1 diabetes. Clones were read by immunoSEQ multiplex PCR, and TCRdb kept only the in-frame ones, dropping some. Of 640,000 or so clones listed, about an eighth are singletons. Sequences were obtained from naive CD4+ T cells from blood. Receptors were obtained from a man aged 18-30 years with type 1 diabetes. The CDR3 runs from the conserved cysteine through the conserved F or W. A D gene is named only where the DNA matches it firmly. Expanded clones are given a class, and other clones once, few, many or no size at all.

V gene: TRBV5-1
J gene: TRBJ2-1
D gene: -
clone size: -
CDR3 protein: CASSLGGNEQFF
CDR3 DNA: TGCGCCAGCAGCTTGGGAGGGAATGAGCAGTTCTTC

V gene: TRBV18
J gene: TRBJ1-6
D gene: -
clone size: -
CDR3 protein: CASSPGPLNSPLHF
CDR3 DNA: TGTGCCAGCTCACCCGGACCCCTAAATTCACCCCTCCACTTT

V gene: TRBV6-1
J gene: TRBJ2-7
D gene: -
clone size: -
CDR3 protein: CASLEVGSPQYF
CDR3 DNA: TGTGCCAGCCTGGAGGTCGGGTCCCCTCAGTACTTC

V gene: TRBV19
J gene: TRBJ2-1
D gene: -
clone size: few
CDR3 protein: CASSIDTLGNEQFF
CDR3 DNA: TGTGCCAGTAGTATAGATACCCTCGGCAATGAGCAGTTCTTC

V gene: TRBV5-4
J gene: TRBJ2-5
D gene: TRBD1
clone size: -
CDR3 protein: CASRPGTEETQYF
CDR3 DNA: TGTGCCAGCAGGCCCGGGACAGAAGAGACCCAGTACTTC

V gene: TRBV5-1
J gene: TRBJ1-1
D gene: -
clone size: -
CDR3 protein: CASSLTGITEAFF
CDR3 DNA: TGCGCCAGCAGCTTGACAGGTATCACTGAAGCTTTCTTT

V gene: TRBV4-1
J gene: TRBJ2-3
D gene: -
clone size: -
CDR3 protein: CASSQGPTQYF
CDR3 DNA: TGCGCCAGCAGCCAAGGGCCCACGCAGTATTTT

V gene: TRBV29-1
J gene: TRBJ2-3
D gene: -
clone size: -
CDR3 protein: CSSSEGTDTQYF
CDR3 DNA: TGCAGCAGTTCGGAGGGCACAGATACGCAGTATTTT

V gene: TRBV6-6
J gene: TRBJ2-7
D gene: TRBD2
clone size: -
CDR3 protein: CASNLGGAEQYF
CDR3 DNA: TGTGCCAGCAATCTCGGGGGGGCCGAGCAGTACTTC

V gene: TRBV25-1
J gene: TRBJ2-3
D gene: -
clone size: -
CDR3 protein: CASRSAPGQPRDTQYF
CDR3 DNA: TGTGCCAGCAGGAGCGCCCCCGGACAGCCCCGGGATACGCAGTATTTT

V gene: TRBV2
J gene: TRBJ2-7
D gene: -
clone size: -
CDR3 protein: CASYTGRGEQYF
CDR3 DNA: TGTGCCAGCTATACAGGTCGGGGCGAGCAGTACTTC

V gene: TRBV27
J gene: TRBJ1-5
D gene: -
clone size: -
CDR3 protein: CASRAGNQPQHF
CDR3 DNA: TGTGCCAGCAGAGCAGGCAATCAGCCCCAGCATTTT

V gene: TRBV30
J gene: TRBJ2-7
D gene: TRBD2
clone size: -
CDR3 protein: CAWSEGTSGEQYF
CDR3 DNA: TGTGCCTGGAGTGAAGGGACTAGCGGCGAGCAGTACTTC

V gene: TRBV19
J gene: TRBJ2-1
D gene: TRBD1
clone size: few
CDR3 protein: CASSVSPGQGYNEQFF
CDR3 DNA: TGTGCCAGTAGTGTCTCGCCGGGACAGGGCTACAATGAGCAGTTCTTC

V gene: TRBV30
J gene: TRBJ2-7
D gene: -
clone size: -
CDR3 protein: CAGIVGISYEQYF
CDR3 DNA: TGTGCCGGTATTGTAGGGATCTCCTACGAGCAGTACTTC

V gene: TRBV5-1
J gene: TRBJ1-6
D gene: TRBD1
clone size: few
CDR3 protein: CASSLADRDNSPLHF
CDR3 DNA: TGCGCCAGCAGCTTGGCGGACAGGGACAATTCACCCCTCCACTTT

V gene: TRBV7-2
J gene: TRBJ1-5
D gene: -
clone size: few
CDR3 protein: CASSSQGGSNQPQHF
CDR3 DNA: TGTGCCAGCAGCTCTCAGGGAGGGAGCAATCAGCCCCAGCATTTT

V gene: TRBV6-4
J gene: TRBJ1-1
D gene: -
clone size: -
CDR3 protein: CASSDSGNPVAFF
CDR3 DNA: TGTGCCAGCAGTGACTCGGGGAATCCCGTTGCTTTCTTT

V gene: TRBV29-1
J gene: TRBJ2-7
D gene: -
clone size: few
CDR3 protein: CSGREKYEQYF
CDR3 DNA: TGCAGCGGAAGGGAAAAGTACGAGCAGTACTTC

V gene: TRBV11-3
J gene: TRBJ2-1
D gene: -
clone size: few
CDR3 protein: CASSFGNEQFF
CDR3 DNA: TGTGCCAGCAGTTTCGGTAATGAGCAGTTCTTC

V gene: TRBV27
J gene: TRBJ2-3
D gene: TRBD1
clone size: few
CDR3 protein: CASSPGDSQRASTDTQYF
CDR3 DNA: TGTGCCAGCAGTCCCGGGGACAGCCAGCGAGCTAGCACAGATACGCAGTATTTT

V gene: TRBV7-2
J gene: TRBJ1-4
D gene: -
clone size: -
CDR3 protein: CASSYGATNEKLFF
CDR3 DNA: TGTGCCAGCAGCTATGGGGCCACAAATGAAAAACTGTTTTTT

V gene: TRBV29-1
J gene: TRBJ1-1
D gene: -
clone size: -
CDR3 protein: CSAMNTEAFF
CDR3 DNA: TGCAGCGCAATGAACACTGAAGCTTTCTTT

V gene: TRBV6-1
J gene: TRBJ2-2
D gene: -
clone size: few
CDR3 protein: CASKGGNTGELFF
CDR3 DNA: TGTGCCAGCAAGGGAGGCAACACCGGGGAGCTGTTTTTT

V gene: TRBV30
J gene: TRBJ1-2
D gene: -
clone size: few
CDR3 protein: CAWSSTSKRHYVAF
CDR3 DNA: TGTGCCTGGAGTTCCACATCGAAGAGGCACTATGTCGCCTTC

V gene: TRBV7-3
J gene: TRBJ2-3
D gene: -
clone size: few
CDR3 protein: CASSFSADTQYF
CDR3 DNA: TGTGCCAGCAGCTTTTCTGCAGATACGCAGTATTTT

V gene: TRBV18
J gene: TRBJ2-2
D gene: -
clone size: -
CDR3 protein: CASSPPGLNTGELFF
CDR3 DNA: TGTGCCAGCTCACCACCGGGGTTGAACACCGGGGAGCTGTTTTTT

V gene: TRBV18
J gene: TRBJ1-1
D gene: -
clone size: -
CDR3 protein: CASSPTGTGNTEAFF
CDR3 DNA: TGTGCCAGCTCGCCCACCGGGACGGGGAACACTGAAGCTTTCTTT

V gene: TRBV5-1
J gene: TRBJ2-3
D gene: TRBD1
clone size: few
CDR3 protein: CASSPGQEPTDTQYF
CDR3 DNA: TGCGCCAGCAGCCCGGGACAGGAGCCCACAGATACGCAGTATTTT

V gene: TRBV5-1
J gene: TRBJ2-7
D gene: -
clone size: -
CDR3 protein: CASSSQPAGEQYF
CDR3 DNA: TGCGCCAGCAGCTCCCAGCCGGCCGGGGAGCAGTACTTC

V gene: TRBV6-5
J gene: TRBJ2-7
D gene: -
clone size: few
CDR3 protein: CASSRTSTYGYEQYF
CDR3 DNA: TGTGCCAGCAGTCGAACCTCGACCTACGGCTACGAGCAGTACTTC

V gene: TRBV7-2
J gene: TRBJ2-5
D gene: -
clone size: few
CDR3 protein: CASSLVYTDETQYF
CDR3 DNA: TGTGCCAGCAGCTTAGTTTACACGGACGAGACCCAGTACTTC

V gene: TRBV6-1
J gene: TRBJ1-1
D gene: TRBD1
clone size: few
CDR3 protein: CASRERQGMNTEAFF
CDR3 DNA: TGTGCCAGCAGGGAAAGACAGGGGATGAACACTGAAGCTTTCTTT

V gene: TRBV4-1
J gene: TRBJ1-4
D gene: -
clone size: -
CDR3 protein: CASSLTGTFNEKLFF
CDR3 DNA: TGCGCCAGCAGTCTCACTGGGACCTTTAATGAAAAACTGTTTTTT

V gene: TRBV6-5
J gene: TRBJ2-3
D gene: TRBD2
clone size: -
CDR3 protein: CASSYGLAGESDTQYF
CDR3 DNA: TGTGCCAGCAGTTACGGGTTAGCGGGGGAGTCGGATACGCAGTATTTT

V gene: TRBV13
J gene: TRBJ2-1
D gene: -
clone size: few
CDR3 protein: CASSLTGSYNEQFF
CDR3 DNA: TGTGCCAGCAGCTTGACAGGCAGCTACAATGAGCAGTTCTTC

V gene: TRBV6-5
J gene: TRBJ1-1
D gene: TRBD1
clone size: -
CDR3 protein: CASSSPDRGKTEAFF
CDR3 DNA: TGTGCCAGCAGTTCTCCCGACAGGGGAAAGACTGAAGCTTTCTTT

V gene: TRBV27
J gene: TRBJ1-5
D gene: -
clone size: few
CDR3 protein: CASSSNLGLGSNQPQHF
CDR3 DNA: TGTGCCAGCAGTTCAAATCTGGGTTTAGGGAGCAATCAGCCCCAGCATTTT

V gene: TRBV5-1
J gene: TRBJ1-2
D gene: -
clone size: -
CDR3 protein: CASSLAVSLPYGYTF
CDR3 DNA: TGCGCCAGCAGCTTGGCCGTAAGCCTCCCCTATGGCTACACCTTC

V gene: TRBV19
J gene: TRBJ2-1
D gene: TRBD1
clone size: few
CDR3 protein: CASRQGAALNEQFF
CDR3 DNA: TGTGCCAGCCGACAGGGCGCAGCATTAAATGAGCAGTTCTTC